These 26 T cell receptor beta chains came from one sample sequenced in a study of blood T cell repertoires in COVID-19. The data were produced by immunoSEQ multiplex PCR, yet TCRdb's version contains in-frame clones alone and is incomplete. The sample shows approximately 20,000 clones, 70% to 90% of them seen only once. The sequenced material came from peripheral blood. These receptors came from a human donor with active COVID-19. The donor label of this sample is uncertain.

The chain combines TRBV27 with TRBJ2-3; maybe TRBD2 (5 bases). V lost 2 bases, J lost 3 bases, and 9 bases lay in between. Germline CDR1 is MNHEY and CDR2 is SMNVEV (reference sequence). The CDR3 has 14 amino acids. CDR3 coding DNA: TGTGCCAGCAGTTTAAGAGGCGGGACAGATACGCAGTATTTT. This encodes CASSLRGGTDTQYF.

This chain links TRBV2 with TRBJ2-7, with 12 bases identical to TRBD2. The J segment lost 2 bases and the V segment lost 5 bases, leaving 1 base of the junction unmatched. The germline gives CDR1 SNHLY, CDR2 FYNNEI. The CDR3 contains 14 residues. The CDR3 coding sequence is TGTGCCAGCAGTAGGACTAGCGGGGCCTACGAGCAGTACTTC. It codes for CASSRTSGAYEQYF.

The V and J genes are TRBV5-4 and TRBJ2-7; TRBD2 matches 13 bases. V shed 4 bases, J shed 0 bases, and the junction held 4 bases outside the gene matches. Germline loops: CDR1 SGHNT, CDR2 YYREEE (reference sequence). CDR3 size: 16 residues. The CDR3 nucleotides read TGTGCCAGCAGCCCGGGACTAGCGGGAAGCTCCTACGAGCAGTACTTC. Amino acid sequence: CASSPGLAGSSYEQYF.

V gene TRBV2 combines with J gene TRBJ1-6; 8 nucleotides line up with TRBD1. The CDR3 covers 14 residues. The V gene end was trimmed by 8 bases and the J gene end by 10 bases; junction bases not matched to a gene: 10. Germline CDR1 is SNHLY and CDR2 is FYNNEI. The CDR3 DNA is TGTGCCAGCCGGACGGACAGGGTTCAGTCACCCCTCCACTTT. It translates to CASRTDRVQSPLHF.

The J gene is TRBJ1-4, the V gene TRBV10-3, with D unclear. Trimming stripped 10 bases from V and 7 bases from J, with 19 bases between. This CDR3 region has 14 residues. CDR1 and CDR2 from the germline V gene are ENHRY and SYGVKD. CDR3 sequence reads: CATSGSGRSEKLFF. The CDR3 DNA reads as TGTGCCACCTCGGGCTCCGGGAGGAGTGAAAAACTGTTTTTT.

This clone has more than one count but fewer than ten. This chain uses TRBV7-9 with TRBJ1-2; D is possibly TRBD1 (6 bases). CDR1 and CDR2 (germline): SEHNR, FQNEAQ (reference sequence). This CDR3 has 16 amino acids. With 5 bases removed from V and 8 bases from J, the gap between germline ends came to 24 bases. DNA for the CDR3: TGTGCCAGCAGCCCCCCCCGTGGGACATCCGGGACAGGCTACACCTTC. Protein: CASSPPRGTSGTGYTF.

This chain links TRBV7-6 with TRBJ1-2; 7 positions match TRBD1. Losses at the gene ends were 6 bases for V and 8 bases for J; bases not matched to a gene: 9. CDR3 length: 13 residues. CDR1 and CDR2 (germline): SGHVS, FNYEAQ. The CDR3 sequence: CASSLQGFGGYTF. The CDR3, as DNA: TGTGCCAGCAGTTTACAGGGGTTCGGAGGCTACACCTTC.

V and J are TRBV5-1 and TRBJ1-1; 8 bases fit TRBD1. The CDR3 totals 14 residues. Germline V lookup: CDR1 SGHRS, CDR2 YFSETQ. The V and J ends lost 3 bases and 6 bases, in that order; junction bases with no gene match: 7. The CDR3: CASSYSSGGSEAFF. The DNA for the CDR3 is TGCGCCAGCAGCTACTCCTCAGGGGGCTCTGAAGCTTTCTTT.

The chain has TRBV5-4 and TRBJ2-6; D is unclear. Germline CDR1 and CDR2: SGHNT and YYREEE (reference sequence). The CDR3 length is 15 residues. Trimming pared 4 bases from V and 8 bases from J, leaving 16 bases between. Here the CDR3 DNA reads TGTGCCAGCAGCCGTTCCAGTGTTTCCTCCAACGTCCTGACTTTC. Amino acids: CASSRSSVSSNVLTF.

V gene TRBV29-1 combines with J gene TRBJ2-5; TRBD2 is a possible D gene (5 bases). CDR3 size: 15 residues. The germline V and J ends were trimmed by 4 bases and 4 bases, with 19 bases remaining between them. The germline V gene encodes CDR1 SQVTM and CDR2 ANQGSEA. CDR3 sequence: CSVVPAEVWVETQYF. CDR3 nucleotides: TGCAGCGTTGTACCGGCGGAGGTTTGGGTAGAGACCCAGTACTTC.

The rearrangement joins TRBV7-8 to TRBJ2-1; D unresolved. CDR1 is SGHVS and CDR2 is FQNEAQ in the germline V gene. This CDR3 comprises 22 residues. Trimming removed 4 bases from V and 3 bases from J, with 34 bases in between. The CDR3 spells CASSYATPRSSFKVGNYNEQFF. The CDR3 region has the DNA TGTGCCAGCAGCTACGCTACCCCGCGTTCCTCATTTAAGGTGGGCAACTACAATGAGCAGTTCTTC. The whole variable domain, filled in from reference TRBV7-8 and TRBJ2-1, reads GAGVSQSPRYKVAKRGQDVALRCDPISGHVSLFWYQQALGQGPEFLTYFQNEAQLDKSGLPSDRFFAERPEGSVSTLKIQRTQQEDSAVYLCASSYATPRSSFKVGNYNEQFFGPGTRLTVL.

About this clone itself: At the DNA level, this CDR3 is encoded by other sequences in the same sample as well. The chain uses TRBV5-1 and TRBJ1-1; 8 nucleotides match TRBD1. Per germline, CDR1 SGHRS and CDR2 YFSETQ. The CDR3 is 15 amino acids. V lost 0 bases and J lost 4; bases outside the gene matches: 5. CDR3 nucleotides: TGCGCCAGCAGCTTGGGACAGGGGCAAGGCACTGAAGCTTTCTTT. Translation: CASSLGQGQGTEAFF. Full variable domain (remainder filled in from reference TRBV5-1 and TRBJ1-1): KAGVTQTPRYLIKTRGQQVTLSCSPISGHRSVSWYQQTPGQGLQFLFEYFSETQRNKGNFPGRFSGRQFSNSRSEMNVSTLELGDSALYLCASSLGQGQGTEAFFGQGTRLTVV.

The CDR3 region has the DNA TGTGCCAGCAGCAAGGGGCCCGGGGAAAAACTGTTTTTT. As protein: CASSKGPGEKLFF. V gene TRBV6-6 combines with J gene TRBJ1-4; TRBD1 might be the D (5 bases). Germline CDR1 MNHNY, CDR2 SVGAGI (reference sequence). V dropped 6 bases and J dropped 8 bases, with 13 bases sitting between them. The CDR3 sequence is 13 residues long.

The chain joins TRBV7-8 to TRBJ2-6; 11 bases match TRBD1. The CDR3 consists of 19 residues. J gave up 3 bases and V 9 bases, and 16 bases lay outside the gene matches. Looked up from germline, CDR1 is SGHVS and CDR2 is FQNEAQ. CDR3 region: CARDPVDRGLWGGANVLTF. CDR3 sequence (DNA): TGTGCCAGGGACCCGGTGGACAGGGGGCTTTGGGGTGGGGCCAACGTCCTGACTTTC.

V gene TRBV15 combines with J gene TRBJ2-6; TRBD2 matches at 7 bases. The V segment lost 6 bases and the J segment 0 bases; nucleotides outside the gene matches: 5. The length of the CDR3 is 16 residues. Germline V gene sequence: CDR1 LNHNV, CDR2 YYDKDF (reference sequence). The CDR3 bases are TGTGCCACCAGGGGAGGGGACTACTCTGGGGCCAACGTCCTGACTTTC. Its translation: CATRGGDYSGANVLTF.

V usage is TRBV2 and J usage is TRBJ1-5; 10 bases are shared with TRBD1. Trimming cost V 4 bases and J 7 bases; bases outside gene matches: 10. Germline loops: CDR1 SNHLY, CDR2 FYNNEI. The CDR3 runs 16 residues. The CDR3 nucleotides read TGTGCCAGCAGTGCCGAGCACGGGACAGGGGTCCAGCCCCAGCATTTT. It is translated as CASSAEHGTGVQPQHF.

In its sample, this clone was seen a few times. The rearrangement links TRBV11-3 to TRBJ2-7, with 7 nucleotides matching TRBD1. After removal of 4 bases from V and 5 bases from J, the junction contained 2 bases not matched to a gene. CDR3 length equals 12 residues. CDR1 is SGHNT, CDR2 YENEEA, per germline. CDR3 amino acids: CASSWDSHEQYF. The CDR3, as DNA: TGTGCCAGCAGCTGGGACAGCCACGAGCAGTACTTC.

V and J are TRBV2 and TRBJ2-3; 10 nucleotides align to TRBD1. The CDR3 totals 16 residues. V was pared by 5 bases and J by 5 bases, with 10 bases of the junction left unmatched. Germline CDR1 is SNHLY and CDR2 is FYNNEI. CDR3: CASSYAGTGVVDTQYF. In DNA, the CDR3 is TGTGCCAGCAGTTATGCCGGGACAGGGGTCGTAGATACGCAGTATTTT.

The chain employs TRBV7-8 and TRBJ2-1; a possible D gene is TRBD2 (6 bases). With 4 bases removed from V and 4 bases from J, the gap between germline ends came to 14 bases. Germline V gives CDR1 SGHVS, CDR2 FQNEAQ. This CDR3 region has 15 residues. CDR3 coding DNA: TGTGCCAGCAGCTCGGTGGGAGGTTATTACAATGAGCAGTTCTTC. Its protein product is CASSSVGGYYNEQFF.

This chain joins TRBV11-2 and TRBJ2-7; tentatively, D is TRBD2 (6 bases). This CDR3 has 16 amino acids. V was trimmed by 5 bases and J by 1 base, leaving 18 bases between them. CDR1 is SGHAT, CDR2 FQNNGV, per germline. The CDR3 region has the DNA TGTGCCAGCAGCACCTTGCAGGGAGGCCGGTCCTACGAGCAGTACTTC. Translating it yields CASSTLQGGRSYEQYF. The complete variable domain, with remaining parts taken from reference TRBV11-2 and TRBJ2-7, reads EAGVAQSPRYKIIEKRQSVAFWCNPISGHATLYWYQQILGQGPKLLIQFQNNGVVDDSQLPKDRFSAERLKGVDSTLKIQPAKLEDSAVYLCASSTLQGGRSYEQYFGPGTRLTVT.

This clone appeared a few times. V is TRBV7-3 and J is TRBJ2-1; weak D call: TRBD1 (6 bases). The CDR3 sequence is 13 residues long. Germline loops: CDR1 SGHTA, CDR2 FQGTGA. Deletions cut 2 bases from V and 7 bases from J, with 9 bases between. The CDR3 here is CASSLGTTNEQFF. The CDR3 nucleotides read TGTGCCAGCAGCTTAGGGACAACTAATGAGCAGTTCTTC.

The rearrangement joins TRBV5-6 to TRBJ2-7; TRBD2 is a possible D gene (6 bases). Germline V gives CDR1 SGHDT, CDR2 YYEEEE. The CDR3 contains 14 residues. V gave up 2 bases and J gave up 7 bases, with 16 bases separating them. Written as DNA, the CDR3 is TGTGCCAGCAGCTTTGGTGGGGAGGTCGGGGAGCAGTACTTC. This translates into CASSFGGEVGEQYF.

The J gene is TRBJ2-3, the V gene TRBV18; 11 nucleotides line up with TRBD2. The CDR3 covers 16 residues. The germline V gene encodes CDR1 KGHSH and CDR2 LQKENI. J lost 7 bases, V lost 8 bases, and 14 bases had no gene match. The CDR3 bases are TGTGCCAGCCAAACCGGCCTACCTAGCGGGGGGAATACGCAGTATTTT. Translation: CASQTGLPSGGNTQYF.

The chain links TRBV5-6 to TRBJ2-1; D is perhaps TRBD2 (6 bases). V was shortened by 4 bases and J by 9 bases, with 17 bases between the two germline ends. Germline-derived CDR1 and CDR2 are SGHDT and YYEEEE. This CDR3 has 14 amino acids. The CDR3 sequence: CASSLGLPSAEQFF. CDR3 nucleotides: TGTGCCAGCAGCCTGGGACTTCCCTCTGCTGAGCAGTTCTTC. Based on the CDR3 plus reference TRBV5-6 and TRBJ2-1, the full variable domain is DAGVTQSPTHLIKTRGQQVTLRCSPKSGHDTVSWYQQALGQGPQFIFQYYEEEERQRGNFPDRFSGHQFPNYSSELNVNALLLGDSALYLCASSLGLPSAEQFFGPGTRLTVL.

V is TRBV5-1 and J is TRBJ2-7; tentative D call: TRBD2 (6 bases). The CDR3 consists of 15 residues. V was pared by 3 bases and J by 2 bases, with 15 bases between. The germline V gene has CDR1 SGHRS and CDR2 YFSETQ. DNA for the CDR3: TGCGCCAGCAGCTATTGGCCGGGGGTCACCTACGAGCAGTACTTC. It is translated as CASSYWPGVTYEQYF.

This chain joins TRBV9 and TRBJ2-1; D possibly corresponds to TRBD1 (5 bases). The V gene's germline CDR1 is SGDLS and CDR2 YYNGEE. Trimming shortened V by 3 bases and J by 4 bases, and 8 bases separated the two germline ends. This CDR3 spans 13 amino acids. The CDR3 region is CASSADSYNEQFF. For the CDR3, the DNA is TGTGCCAGCAGCGCCGACAGTTACAATGAGCAGTTCTTC.